This TCR beta chain was captured by sequencing in a study of OX40 agonist ivuxolimab in advanced cancers. Across the whole study: Ivuxolimab, an agonist antibody against OX40 (CD134), was given to patients.

The assay was immunoSEQ multiplex PCR, and TCRdb's table has in-frame clones only and misses some. Of about 19,000 clones in the sample, approximately 88% are singletons; the top ten hold about 50%. A word on this clone: No antigen is known for it.

Study-level results: At 0.1 to 3.0 mg/kg, CD4+ and CD8+ blood T cells expanded clonally by week 6. Compared with CD4+, CD8+ T cells on average had more expanded clones.

The germline V gene encodes CDR1 KGHSH and CDR2 LQKENI. CDR3 size: 15 residues. Between the trimmed V and J ends, which lost 0 bases and 4 bases, there was a span of 11 bases. Specimen: CD4+ or CD8+ T cells sorted from blood, collected in a trial of the OX40 agonist ivuxolimab. The chain combines TRBV18 with TRBJ2-3, with D uncertain. The clonotype was recovered from an adult with an advanced solid tumor such as melanoma, head and neck, liver or kidney cancer. The CDR3 protein is CASSPPDFSSDTQYF. The CDR3 region has the DNA TGTGCCAGCTCACCACCGGATTTTAGTTCAGATACGCAGTATTTT.